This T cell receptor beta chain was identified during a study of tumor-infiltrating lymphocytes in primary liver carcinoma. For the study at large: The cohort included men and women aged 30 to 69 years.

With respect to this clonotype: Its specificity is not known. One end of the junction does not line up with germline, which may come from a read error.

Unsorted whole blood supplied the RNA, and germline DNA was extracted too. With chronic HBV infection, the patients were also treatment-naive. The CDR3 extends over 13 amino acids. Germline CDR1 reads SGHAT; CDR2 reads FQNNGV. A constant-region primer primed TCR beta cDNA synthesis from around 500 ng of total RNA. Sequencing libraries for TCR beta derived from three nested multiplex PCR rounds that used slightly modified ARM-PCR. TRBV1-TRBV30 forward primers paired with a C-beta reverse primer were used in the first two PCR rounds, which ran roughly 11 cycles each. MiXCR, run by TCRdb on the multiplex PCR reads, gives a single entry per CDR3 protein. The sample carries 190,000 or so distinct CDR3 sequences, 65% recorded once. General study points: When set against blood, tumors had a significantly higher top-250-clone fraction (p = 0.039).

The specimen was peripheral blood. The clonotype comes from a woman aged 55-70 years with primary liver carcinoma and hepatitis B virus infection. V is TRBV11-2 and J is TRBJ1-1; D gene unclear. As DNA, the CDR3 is TGTGCCAGCAGCTCCCGACTGGATCCTGAAACTTTCTTT. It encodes CASSSRLDPETFF. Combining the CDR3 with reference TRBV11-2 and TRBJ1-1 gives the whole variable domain EAGVAQSPRYKIIEKRQSVAFWCNPISGHATLYWYQQILGQGPKLLIQFQNNGVVDDSQLPKDRFSAERLKGVDSTLKIQPAKLEDSAVYLCASSSRLDPETFFGQGTRLTVV.